What follows are 22 T cell receptor beta chains derived from one specimen sequenced in a study of neurological immune-mediated disorders. TCRdb re-analysed the 5' RACE reads in MiXCR, keeping a single row per CDR3 protein. The sample includes some 37,000 distinct CDR3 sequences, 10% of them seen just once. The specimen was PBMCs. The receptors come from a woman aged 25 to 39 with HTLV-1-associated myelopathy (HAM/TSP).

V is TRBV20-1 and J is TRBJ1-1; D not resolved. The CDR3 is made up of 13 amino acids. V shed 2 bases and J shed 2 bases, with 9 bases lying between them. CDR1 is DFQATT, CDR2 SNEGSKA, per germline (reference sequence). CDR3 protein: CSARICTNTEAFF. The CDR3 DNA reads TGCAGTGCTAGAATCTGCACCAACACTGAAGCTTTCTTT.

In this sample, this clonotype turned up many times. This sequence joins TRBV6-5 and TRBJ1-6; TRBD1 matches 7 bases. This CDR3 contains 15 residues. In germline, CDR1 is MNHEY, CDR2 SVGAGI. The ends lost 6 bases at V and 9 bases at J; junction bases unmatched: 11. CDR3 amino acids: CASSPRQGLSSPLHF. CDR3 nucleotide sequence: TGTGCCAGCAGCCCCAGACAGGGATTAAGTTCACCCCTCCACTTT.

This clonotype was picked up many times. The chain carries TRBV20-1 and TRBJ2-7, with 9 bases identical to TRBD2. The ends lost 1 base at V and 5 bases at J; junction bases unmatched: 6. CDR3 size: 14 residues. Germline assignment: CDR1 DFQATT and CDR2 SNEGSKA (reference sequence). CDR3 nucleotides: TGCAGTGCTAGAGGAGGTAGCGGGGGCGACGAGCAGTACTTC. It encodes CSARGGSGGDEQYF.

This clonotype appeared many times. The chain uses TRBV3-1 and TRBJ1-3; D ambiguous. V lost 1 base, J lost 4 bases, and 14 bases lay in between. The germline V gene has CDR1 LGHDT and CDR2 YNNKEL (reference sequence). The length of the CDR3 is 16 residues. The CDR3 nucleotides are TGTGCCAGCAGCCAAGTTGGAAGAACAGTAGGAAACACCATATATTTT. Protein sequence: CASSQVGRTVGNTIYF. Full variable domain (outside the CDR3, taken from reference TRBV3-1 and TRBJ1-3): DTAVSQTPKYLVTQMGNDKSIKCEQNLGHDTMYWYKQDSKKFLKIMFSYNNKELIINETVPNRFSPKSPDKAHLNLHINSLELGDSAVYFCASSQVGRTVGNTIYFGEGSWLTVV.

With respect to this clonotype: This sequence may be a read error, since a much larger clone differs from it by one base. V and J are TRBV20-1 and TRBJ1-5, with 7 bases that match TRBD1. Germline V lookup: CDR1 DFQATT, CDR2 SNEGSKA (reference sequence). The CDR3 is made up of 17 amino acids. J was trimmed by 3 bases and V by 4 bases; bases with no gene match: 15. CDR3 amino acids: CSATEGSQTGLNQPQHF. The DNA of the CDR3 is TGCAGTGCTACAGAGGGGTCCCAGACAGGGCTCAATCAGCCCCAGCATTTT.

This clonotype has a count of ten or more. This chain links TRBV18 with TRBJ1-4; no reliable D call. This CDR3 contains 13 residues. The V end was cut by 6 bases, the J end by 6 bases, with 11 bases between. CDR1 KGHSH and CDR2 LQKENI come from the germline V gene. The CDR3 is CASSREEDEKLFF. In DNA form, the CDR3 reads TGTGCCAGCTCTCGAGAAGAGGATGAAAAACTGTTTTTT. Looking up the rest from reference TRBV18 and TRBJ1-4 gives the full variable domain: NAGVMQNPRHLVRRRGQEARLRCSPMKGHSHVYWYRQLPEEGLKFMVYLQKENIIDESGMPKERFSAEFPKEGPSILRIQQVVRGDSAAYFCASSREEDEKLFFGSGTQLSVL.

This clonotype has a count of ten or more. V gene TRBV5-1 combines with J gene TRBJ2-3; D tentatively reads TRBD1 or TRBD2 (6 bases each). Trimming pared 0 bases from V and 2 bases from J, leaving 13 bases between. CDR3 length equals 16 residues. From germline, CDR1 is SGHRS and CDR2 YFSETQ. CDR3: CASSLVLGGNTDTQYF. CDR3 sequence (DNA): TGCGCCAGCAGCTTGGTTCTAGGGGGGAACACAGATACGCAGTATTTT.

In this sample, this clonotype turned up many times. V is TRBV5-6 and J is TRBJ2-6; TRBD1 aligns across 8 bases. V was clipped by 4 bases and J by 1 base; unmatched bases: 1. Germline CDR1 and CDR2: SGHDT and YYEEEE. This CDR3 has 15 amino acids. CDR3 sequence reads: CASSRQGSGANVLTF. CDR3 in DNA: TGTGCCAGCAGCAGACAGGGGTCTGGGGCCAACGTCCTGACTTTC.

This clonotype was seen many times. The V and J genes are TRBV12-3 or TRBV12-4 and TRBJ1-2, with D hard to call. V was pared by 3 bases and J by 8 bases, with 13 bases between. The CDR3 has 13 amino acids. CDR3 sequence reads: CASSFGTRGGYTF. In DNA form, the CDR3 reads TGTGCCAGCAGTTTTGGCACCCGCGGCGGCTACACCTTC.

This clonotype was counted at least ten times. This sequence joins TRBV10-3 and TRBJ2-7, with D maybe TRBD2 (6 bases). Looked up from germline, CDR1 is ENHRY and CDR2 is SYGVKD. V gave up 5 bases and J gave up 9 bases, with 20 bases separating them. The CDR3 length is 14 residues. CDR3 loop: CAISSSDPHFGQYF. The CDR3 coding sequence is TGTGCCATCAGTTCTAGCGATCCCCATTTTGGGCAGTACTTC.

This clonotype was seen many times. The J gene is TRBJ1-3, the V gene TRBV10-2; D might be TRBD1 (6 bases). The V gene lost 6 bases and the J gene lost 0 bases, with 12 bases spanning the gap. The CDR3 sequence is 15 residues long. Germline loops: CDR1 WSHSY, CDR2 SAAADI. DNA for the CDR3: TGCGCCAGCAGAGAAGGGGGGGGCTCTGGAAACACCATATATTTT. Its protein is CASREGGGSGNTIYF.

The sample holds many counts of this clonotype. This chain uses TRBV5-8 with TRBJ2-2; D is unresolved. V lost 1 base to trimming and J lost 3 bases, with 7 bases between them. Germline V gives CDR1 SGHTS, CDR2 YDEGEE. The CDR3 contains 14 residues. The CDR3: CASSLLEYTGELFF. The DNA for the CDR3 is TGTGCCAGCAGCTTGTTGGAGTACACCGGGGAGCTGTTTTTT.

At least ten counts were recorded for this clonotype. V usage is TRBV6-5 and J usage is TRBJ1-2; 8 bases line up with TRBD1. The trim removed 3 bases at V and 7 bases at J, leaving 4 bases unmatched. The V gene's germline CDR1 is MNHEY and CDR2 SVGAGI. This CDR3 comprises 13 residues. The CDR3 sequence: CASSYGQGFGYTF. The CDR3 DNA sequence: TGTGCCAGCAGTTATGGACAGGGTTTTGGCTACACCTTC.

This clonotype was observed many times. The rearrangement uses TRBV5-1 and TRBJ1-1; 7 bases are shared with TRBD1. This CDR3 has 14 residues. Germline V lookup: CDR1 SGHRS, CDR2 YFSETQ. V shed 4 bases, J shed 1 base, and the junction held 4 bases outside the gene matches. CDR3: CASSMGQQNTEAFF. The DNA for the CDR3 is TGCGCCAGCAGCATGGGACAGCAGAACACTGAAGCTTTCTTT.

This clonotype was counted at least ten times. The chain employs TRBV20-1 and TRBJ2-7; tentative D call: TRBD1 (6 bases). Germline V gene data show CDR1 as DFQATT and CDR2 as SNEGSKA (reference sequence). This CDR3 comprises 15 residues. The CDR3, as DNA: TGCAGCCCCGAGGCCGGCCGGGACATCCCCTACGAGCAGTACTTC. This codes for CSPEAGRDIPYEQYF.

This clonotype was detected many times. The V and J genes are TRBV5-1 and TRBJ2-7; 10 bases agree with TRBD1. The J segment lost 3 bases and the V segment lost 3 bases, leaving 9 bases of the junction unmatched. Germline CDR1 is SGHRS and CDR2 is YFSETQ. This CDR3 is built from 16 residues. The CDR3 nucleotides are TGCGCCAGCAGCTCGGGCGGGACAGGGGAGTTCTACGAGCAGTACTTC. Amino acids: CASSSGGTGEFYEQYF.

This clonotype has a count of ten or more. This chain links TRBV6-5 with TRBJ1-1, with TRBD1 matching 8 bases. This CDR3 has 15 amino acids. The germline V gene encodes CDR1 MNHEY and CDR2 SVGAGI. The ends lost 5 bases at V and 1 base at J; junction bases unmatched: 6. The CDR3 DNA sequence: TGTGCCAGCAGTCCCACCGGGACAGGGAACACTGAAGCTTTCTTT. Translated, it gives CASSPTGTGNTEAFF.

This clonotype showed up many times. The rearrangement uses TRBV20-1 and TRBJ1-1; 7 nucleotides match TRBD1. Losses at the gene ends were 5 bases for V and 3 bases for J; bases not matched to a gene: 9. CDR3 length: 14 amino acids. Germline V gene sequence: CDR1 DFQATT, CDR2 SNEGSKA (reference sequence). CDR3 loop: CSAGKGASDTEAFF. The CDR3 DNA is TGCAGTGCTGGAAAGGGGGCTTCGGACACTGAAGCTTTCTTT.

The CDR3: CARRSPLHF. The CDR3 DNA follows: TGTGCCCGGCGTTCACCCCTCCACTTT. This chain links TRBV24-1 with TRBJ1-6; D is unresolved. The CDR3 runs to 9 residues. V lost 12 bases and J lost 9, with 5 bases in between. Germline values: CDR1 KGHDR, CDR2 SFDVKD.

This clonotype has at least ten counts. This chain uses TRBV7-6 with TRBJ1-3, with D possibly matching TRBD1 (5 bases). Germline V CDR1 and CDR2: SGHVS, FNYEAQ. V lost 4 bases to trimming and J lost 0 bases, with 13 bases between them. This CDR3 contains 16 residues. The CDR3 here is CASSWGTSGSGNTIYF. In DNA form, the CDR3 reads TGTGCCAGCAGCTGGGGGACGTCCGGCTCTGGAAACACCATATATTTT.

This clonotype came up many times. The chain recombines TRBV20-1 with TRBJ2-3, with D unclear. CDR3 length equals 16 residues. V was clipped by 4 bases and J by 0 bases, with 17 bases between them. The V gene's germline CDR1 is DFQATT and CDR2 SNEGSKA (reference sequence). The CDR3 DNA reads as TGCAGTGCTACTTCTCGTCTGTTAAGGAGCACAGATACGCAGTATTTT. Its translation is CSATSRLLRSTDTQYF.

The CDR3 nucleotides are TGTGCCAGCAGCGGTACTGGAGCGGGGTTGACCGGGGAGCTGTTTTTT. This encodes CASSGTGAGLTGELFF. The genes are TRBV5-5 and TRBJ2-2, with 7 bases identical to TRBD2. This CDR3 is built from 16 residues. CDR1 SGHKS and CDR2 YYEKEE come from the germline V gene (reference sequence). Trimming took 4 bases from V and 5 from J; bases not matched to a gene: 11.